Presented here are 26 T cell receptor beta chains from one specimen sequenced in a study of blood T cell repertoires in COVID-19. Libraries were prepared by immunoSEQ multiplex PCR; TCRdb keeps only in-frame clonotypes and omits some of them. Of roughly 140,000 clones listed, 80% to 85% were seen once; the top ten hold 7.5% to 8.5%. Sequencing input: peripheral blood. Receptor source: a human donor in a cohort sampled during active COVID-19.

The chain links TRBV10-3 to TRBJ2-3; TRBD1 aligns across 7 bases. Trimming took 2 bases from V and 3 from J; bases not matched to a gene: 5. Germline V lookup: CDR1 ENHRY, CDR2 SYGVKD. This CDR3 comprises 15 residues. For the CDR3, the DNA is TGTGCCATCAGTGAGGGAAGGGGGCGGACAGATACGCAGTATTTT. It encodes CAISEGRGRTDTQYF.

The chain uses TRBV18 and TRBJ1-1; D unresolved. The CDR3 spans 15 residues. The V and J ends lost 2 bases and 1 base respectively, with 11 bases between them. Germline V lookup: CDR1 KGHSH, CDR2 LQKENI. In DNA, the CDR3 is TGTGCCAGCTCACCAGGTCTAGACTCGAACACTGAAGCTTTCTTT. Its protein product is CASSPGLDSNTEAFF.

The chain couples TRBV18 to TRBJ1-1; 9 bases are shared with TRBD1. Germline-derived CDR1 and CDR2 are KGHSH and LQKENI. V shed 6 bases and J 5 bases; nucleotides not matched to a gene: 13. The CDR3 sequence is 16 residues long. CDR3 residues: CASSPTSDRGRTEAFF. The CDR3 DNA follows: TGTGCCAGCTCTCCCACGTCGGACAGGGGAAGGACTGAAGCTTTCTTT.

The chain joins TRBV5-1 to TRBJ2-2; 7 positions match TRBD1. V shed 4 bases and J 5 bases; nucleotides not matched to a gene: 11. CDR1 and CDR2 from the germline V gene are SGHRS and YFSETQ. This CDR3 is 16 amino acids long. In DNA, the CDR3 is TGCGCCAGCAGCGGGGAACAGGGGTCGGGGACCGGGGAGCTGTTTTTT. Protein: CASSGEQGSGTGELFF.

This chain uses TRBV19 with TRBJ2-7; perhaps TRBD1 as D (5 bases). Per germline, CDR1 LNHDA and CDR2 SQIVND (reference sequence). The CDR3 has 12 residues. Trimming took 4 bases from V and 4 from J, leaving 8 bases between them. In DNA form, the CDR3 reads TGTGCCAGTAGTACTCAGGGTTACGAGCAGTACTTC. It translates to CASSTQGYEQYF.

The J gene is TRBJ2-7, the V gene TRBV11-1; D unclear. V lost 1 base and J 3 bases, leaving 13 bases between the germline ends. Per germline, CDR1 SGHAT and CDR2 FQDESV (reference sequence). The CDR3 has 15 residues. The CDR3 loop reads CASSLEPGNSYEQYF. In nucleotides, the CDR3 is TGTGCCAGCAGCTTAGAGCCAGGAAATAGCTACGAGCAGTACTTC.

The chain carries TRBV6-5 and TRBJ1-5; tentatively, D is TRBD1 (6 bases). V dropped 6 bases and J dropped 7 bases, with 13 bases sitting between them. Germline CDR1 MNHEY, CDR2 SVGAGI. The CDR3 has 13 amino acids. CDR3 in DNA: TGTGCCAGCAGCCATCGGACAGAACAGCCCCAGCATTTT. Protein product: CASSHRTEQPQHF.

The chain links TRBV28 to TRBJ2-5; TRBD2 aligns across 12 bases. Germline loops: CDR1 MDHEN, CDR2 SYDVKM. This CDR3 comprises 15 residues. Losses at the gene ends were 4 bases for V and 2 bases for J; bases not matched to a gene: 2. The CDR3 spells CASSSSGGGQETQYF. CDR3 bases: TGTGCCAGCAGTTCTAGCGGGGGGGGGCAAGAGACCCAGTACTTC.

The chain combines TRBV28 with TRBJ1-4; D not resolved. CDR1 and CDR2 from the germline V gene are MDHEN and SYDVKM. The CDR3 loop spans 14 amino acids. Trimming removed 4 bases from V and 14 bases from J, with 20 bases in between. The CDR3 region is CASSSNGIPRALFF. DNA for the CDR3: TGTGCCAGCAGTTCCAACGGGATCCCCCGGGCTCTGTTTTTT.

The genes are TRBV5-1 and TRBJ1-1; 7 bases map to TRBD1. The CDR3 is made up of 13 amino acids. Germline V CDR1 and CDR2: SGHRS, YFSETQ. J was trimmed by 5 bases and V by 7 bases; bases with no gene match: 8. CDR3 sequence reads: CASAPGQSTEAFF. The CDR3 coding sequence is TGCGCCAGCGCCCCGGGACAGAGTACTGAAGCTTTCTTT. The complete variable domain, with remaining parts taken from reference TRBV5-1 and TRBJ1-1, reads KAGVTQTPRYLIKTRGQQVTLSCSPISGHRSVSWYQQTPGQGLQFLFEYFSETQRNKGNFPGRFSGRQFSNSRSEMNVSTLELGDSALYLCASAPGQSTEAFFGQGTRLTVV.

The CDR3 DNA is TGTGCCAGCAGGCGGGCCCCATCGAACACTGAAGCTTTCTTT. Residues: CASRRAPSNTEAFF. The V call is TRBV2, the J call TRBJ1-1; D is undetermined. In germline, CDR1 is SNHLY, CDR2 FYNNEI. V was shortened by 6 bases and J by 1 base, with 12 bases between the two germline ends. The CDR3 covers 14 residues.

The chain has TRBV9 and TRBJ2-5; D gene ambiguous. The CDR3 is 14 amino acids. Germline V CDR1 and CDR2: SGDLS, YYNGEE. V was clipped by 0 bases and J by 1 base, with 7 bases between them. Written as DNA, the CDR3 is TGTGCCAGCAGCGTAGGCTATGTCCAAGAGACCCAGTACTTC. Protein: CASSVGYVQETQYF.

The chain links TRBV6-5 to TRBJ2-6; D gene ambiguous. With 8 bases removed from V and 4 bases from J, the gap between germline ends came to 15 bases. CDR3 length equals 15 residues. Germline V CDR1 and CDR2: MNHEY, SVGAGI. The CDR3 loop is CASCDGLGGANVLTF. The CDR3 DNA sequence: TGTGCCAGCTGCGACGGTCTGGGCGGGGCCAACGTCCTGACTTTC.

The V call is TRBV5-1, the J call TRBJ1-1, with 9 bases fitting TRBD1. V trimming: 0 bases; J trimming: 12 bases; junction bases outside the gene matches: 6. Per the germline V gene, CDR1 is SGHRS and CDR2 is YFSETQ. This CDR3 has 13 residues. CDR3 region: CASSLETGGATFF. The DNA of the CDR3 is TGCGCCAGCAGCTTGGAAACAGGGGGCGCAACTTTCTTT.

V is TRBV25-1 and J is TRBJ2-3; a weak D match, TRBD1 (6 bases). The CDR3 extends over 13 amino acids. V was clipped by 7 bases and J by 1 base, with 9 bases between them. Germline CDR1 MGHDK, CDR2 SYGVNS. For the CDR3, the DNA is TGTGCCAGCATGGGGGCAGGCACAGATACGCAGTATTTT. It translates to CASMGAGTDTQYF.

The V call is TRBV5-1, the J call TRBJ2-5; D ambiguous. Trimming stripped 4 bases from V and 2 bases from J, with 3 bases between. This CDR3 contains 11 residues. From germline, CDR1 is SGHRS and CDR2 YFSETQ. CDR3 nucleotides: TGCGCCAGCAGCCAACAAGAGACCCAGTACTTC. This codes for CASSQQETQYF.

The chain carries TRBV11-3 and TRBJ2-1, with 12 bases matching TRBD2. This CDR3 contains 15 residues. Germline V gives CDR1 SGHNT, CDR2 YENEEA. Germline trimming cut 5 bases from V and 5 bases from J; bases unmatched to any gene: 4. The CDR3 DNA is TGTGCCAGCAGCCACCGACTAGCGGGGGACAATGAGCAGTTCTTC. This sequence encodes CASSHRLAGDNEQFF.

The chain is built from TRBV27 and TRBJ2-4, with no clear D. The germline V gene encodes CDR1 MNHEY and CDR2 SMNVEV (reference sequence). CDR3 length: 17 amino acids. V lost 5 bases to trimming and J lost 2 bases, with 19 bases between them. CDR3 in amino acids: CASSPVKATTTKNIQYF. CDR3 coding DNA: TGTGCCAGCAGTCCGGTAAAGGCCACTACTACCAAAAACATTCAGTACTTC.

This sequence joins TRBV28 and TRBJ1-4; 9 positions match TRBD1. The CDR3 is 15 residues long. The germline V gene encodes CDR1 MDHEN and CDR2 SYDVKM. The trim removed 4 bases at V and 7 bases at J, leaving 7 bases unmatched. The CDR3 DNA is TGTGCCAGCAGTTCTCCGGGACAGGGTGCTGAAAAACTGTTTTTT. Translated, it gives CASSSPGQGAEKLFF. Looking up the rest from reference TRBV28 and TRBJ1-4 gives the full variable domain: DVKVTQSSRYLVKRTGEKVFLECVQDMDHENMFWYRQDPGLGLRLIYFSYDVKMKEKGDIPEGYSVSREKKERFSLILESASTNQTSMYLCASSSPGQGAEKLFFGSGTQLSVL.

The V gene is TRBV27, the J gene TRBJ2-5; D perhaps matches TRBD2 (7 bases). The CDR3 extends over 17 amino acids. From germline, CDR1 is MNHEY and CDR2 SMNVEV (reference sequence). Trimming cost V 6 bases and J 2 bases, with 22 bases left between them. The CDR3: CASRNRRGAGAQETQYF. CDR3 nucleotide sequence: TGTGCCAGCAGGAACCGTCGTGGGGCGGGGGCACAAGAGACCCAGTACTTC.

V usage is TRBV11-3 and J usage is TRBJ1-1, with D tentatively TRBD1 (6 bases). The CDR3 totals 14 residues. Germline V gene sequence: CDR1 SGHNT, CDR2 YENEEA. V dropped 2 bases and J dropped 5 bases, with 12 bases sitting between them. CDR3 DNA sequence: TGTGCCAGCAGCTTAACAGGGTTGGGGACTGAAGCTTTCTTT. Its translation is CASSLTGLGTEAFF.

In nucleotides, the CDR3 is TGTGCCAGCTCTACAACACAGAACACTGAAGCTTTCTTT. This gives the protein CASSTTQNTEAFF. The chain carries TRBV18 and TRBJ1-1; D is unclear. The germline gives CDR1 KGHSH, CDR2 LQKENI. The CDR3 is 13 residues long. Trimming removed 6 bases from V and 1 base from J, with 9 bases in between.

The chain carries TRBV9 and TRBJ2-3, with 9 nucleotides matching TRBD2. The CDR3 extends over 15 amino acids. From germline, CDR1 is SGDLS and CDR2 YYNGEE. With V trimmed by 7 bases and J by 4 bases, 10 bases remained unmatched. This CDR3 is CASSLPSGASDTQYF. The CDR3 DNA reads as TGTGCCAGCTCTCTGCCTAGCGGGGCGTCAGATACGCAGTATTTT.

The chain links TRBV6-5 to TRBJ1-1; D gene ambiguous. The CDR3 runs 15 residues. CDR1 is MNHEY, CDR2 SVGAGI, per germline. Trimming took off 6 bases at V and 1 base at J, with 15 bases between the two ends. CDR3 DNA: TGTGCCAGCAGAACACCCCAGGTGGCGAACACTGAAGCTTTCTTT. This gives the protein CASRTPQVANTEAFF.

This chain's CDR3 is CASSTRGETQYF. In nucleotides, the CDR3 is TGTGCCAGCAGCACTCGGGGGGAGACCCAGTACTTC. The genes are TRBV21-1 and TRBJ2-5; whether TRBD2, the table's D call, matches the DNA was not checked. TRBV21-1 is reported as a pseudogene. The CDR3 is 12 residues long.

This clone was recorded only once. Other DNA sequences in the same sample also yield this CDR3. The chain links TRBV7-6 to TRBJ2-2; no clear D. Trimming left V 5 bases short and J 7 bases short, with 8 bases between. This CDR3 has 12 amino acids. Germline CDR1 SGHVS, CDR2 FNYEAQ. Here the CDR3 reads CASSPPSGELFF. The CDR3 DNA sequence: TGTGCCAGCAGCCCCCCCAGCGGGGAGCTGTTTTTT.